Listed here are 14 T cell receptor beta chains from one sample, sequenced in a study of beta chain features in type 1 diabetes. Study observations and caveats: Within each of all four CD4+ subsets, Type 1 diabetes patients had TCRB CDR3s that were moderately but significantly shorter.

The authors reverse transcribed all of the isolated RNA, so sequencing captured expressed TCRB transcripts. This table comes from immunoSEQ multiplex PCR, and its TCRdb copy is limited to in-frame clones, with some not included. Of over 300,000 clones listed, around 9% were seen once; the top ten hold about 1%. Antigens for these TCRs are unknown. Sequenced: central memory CD4+ T cells from blood. These receptor sequences come from a man aged 25-40 years with type 1 diabetes.

At least ten counts were recorded for this clone. Other nucleotide sequences in the sample specify the same CDR3. This chain's CDR3 is CASSSSSYNSPLHF. CDR3 in DNA: TGTGCCAGCAGCTCGAGCTCCTATAATTCACCCCTCCACTTT. The gene calls are TRBV7-6 and TRBJ1-6; D gene uncertain. The CDR3 contains 14 residues. Germline V CDR1 and CDR2: SGHVS, FNYEAQ. Trimming left V 4 bases short and J 0 bases short, with 4 bases between.

This clone has a handful of counts. This chain connects TRBV4-1 to TRBJ2-7, with TRBD2 as a possible D gene (6 bases). V lost 3 bases, J lost 2 bases, and 11 bases lay in between. The CDR3 spans 14 residues. Per germline, CDR1 MGHRA and CDR2 YSYEKL. The CDR3 DNA is TGCGCCAGCAGCCATGGAGGGAGCACCTACGAGCAGTACTTC. It yields the protein CASSHGGSTYEQYF.

This clone has just a few counts. The chain has TRBV10-3 and TRBJ1-5; the match to TRBD1 covers 7 bases. The CDR3 runs 15 residues. The junction had 3 bases not matched to a gene; V was cut back by 0 bases and J by 4 bases. Germline CDR1 ENHRY, CDR2 SYGVKD. In DNA form, the CDR3 reads TGTGCCATCAGTGAGTCGGGGGGACAGAATCAGCCCCAGCATTTT. Amino acids: CAISESGGQNQPQHF.

V usage is TRBV4-1 and J usage is TRBJ2-3; D is undetermined. The CDR3 sequence is 13 residues long. Germline V gene data show CDR1 as MGHRA and CDR2 as YSYEKL. Trimming left V 5 bases short and J 0 bases short, with 6 bases between. DNA for the CDR3: TGCGCCAGCAGCTCGGAAAGCACAGATACGCAGTATTTT. Protein sequence: CASSSESTDTQYF.

The chain couples TRBV6-1 to TRBJ1-5, with D uncertain. The germline V gene encodes CDR1 MNHNS and CDR2 SASEGT. V was pared by 5 bases and J by 1 base, with 12 bases between. The CDR3 consists of 15 residues. CDR3 bases: TGTGCCAGCAGTCCTCCTCGACACAGCAATCAGCCCCAGCATTTT. Protein product: CASSPPRHSNQPQHF.

Only a few counts were recorded for this clone. The chain joins TRBV6-5 to TRBJ2-7; 9 bases match TRBD2. Germline-derived CDR1 and CDR2 are MNHEY and SVGAGI. V shed 9 bases and J 2 bases; nucleotides not matched to a gene: 2. This CDR3 comprises 12 residues. The CDR3 nucleotides read TGTGCCAGTGCTAGCGGGGCCTACGAGCAGTACTTC. As protein: CASASGAYEQYF.

The chain has TRBV5-1 and TRBJ2-3, with D tentatively TRBD1 or TRBD2 (6 bases each). The CDR3 sequence is 17 residues long. CDR1 and CDR2 from the germline V gene are SGHRS and YFSETQ. Trimming cost V 4 bases and J 3 bases, with 21 bases left between them. In nucleotides, the CDR3 is TGCGCCAGCAGCCTGGCGGGACCGGGGGCCTCGACAGATACGCAGTATTTT. This sequence encodes CASSLAGPGASTDTQYF.

This clone was detected only a few times. CDR3 coding DNA: TGTGCCAGCAGTGAATTCGGAACAGATACGCAGTATTTT. Translation gives CASSEFGTDTQYF. The chain couples TRBV6-1 to TRBJ2-3; D is unresolved. Germline loops: CDR1 MNHNS, CDR2 SASEGT. Deletions cut 2 bases from V and 3 bases from J, with 6 bases between. CDR3 length: 13 residues.

In its sample, this clone was seen a few times. The chain employs TRBV9 and TRBJ2-5; 9 nucleotides align to TRBD1. Germline trimming cut 4 bases from V and 5 bases from J; bases unmatched to any gene: 3. This CDR3 has 13 amino acids. Germline loops: CDR1 SGDLS, CDR2 YYNGEE. The CDR3 sequence is CASSPGTGETQYF. The CDR3 DNA follows: TGTGCCAGCAGCCCAGGGACAGGGGAGACCCAGTACTTC.

Only a few counts were recorded for this clone. The chain carries TRBV6-5 and TRBJ1-4; D possibly corresponds to TRBD1 (6 bases). Trimming removed 0 bases at V and 5 bases at J, with 7 bases between. Germline lookup yields CDR1 MNHEY and CDR2 SVGAGI. This CDR3 comprises 14 residues. The CDR3 here is CASSYSGGNEKLFF. CDR3 in DNA: TGTGCCAGCAGTTACTCAGGGGGAAATGAAAAACTGTTTTTT.

V gene TRBV7-2 combines with J gene TRBJ2-3; no reliable D call. Trimming shortened V by 7 bases and J by 5 bases, and 22 bases separated the two germline ends. CDR1 is SGHTA and CDR2 is FQGNSA in the germline V gene. The CDR3 has 16 amino acids. The DNA of the CDR3 is TGTGCCAGCAACAAACGTGGGCAAAGTTCAGGAGATACGCAGTATTTT. It encodes CASNKRGQSSGDTQYF.

The chain combines TRBV6-1 with TRBJ1-5, with D tentatively TRBD1 (5 bases). V was trimmed by 5 bases and J by 2 bases, leaving 13 bases between them. The CDR3 contains 15 residues. Germline V gene sequence: CDR1 MNHNS, CDR2 SASEGT. The CDR3 DNA is TGTGCCAGCAGTCACAGGCTGGGGGGCAATCAGCCCCAGCATTTT. Its translation: CASSHRLGGNQPQHF.

V is TRBV5-8 and J is TRBJ2-5, with 8 bases aligning to TRBD1. The CDR3 sequence is 14 residues long. Germline V gene lookup returns CDR1 SGHTS and CDR2 YDEGEE. V was clipped by 2 bases and J by 4 bases; unmatched bases: 4. CDR3 in DNA: TGTGCCAGCAGCTTCCGGACAGGGAGAGAGACCCAGTACTTC. The encoded protein is CASSFRTGRETQYF.

The count of this clone is one. The V call is TRBV7-2, the J call TRBJ1-1, with 9 bases fitting TRBD1. V shed 5 bases and J 5 bases; nucleotides not matched to a gene: 6. The CDR3 is 14 residues long. Germline V gives CDR1 SGHTA, CDR2 FQGNSA. The CDR3 bases are TGTGCCAGCAGCGTACAGGGGGCGAGGACTGAAGCTTTCTTT. This translates into CASSVQGARTEAFF.